Listed here are 10 T cell receptor beta chains from one sample, sequenced in a study of cytomegalovirus exposure and HLA in healthy donors. This PCR relied on a set of 60 Vbeta primers and 13 Jbeta primers. Only in-frame clones appear in the TCRdb table, and some are missing; sequencing was by immunoSEQ multiplex PCR. The table shows over 150,000 clones, with less than 80% occurring only once. The material sequenced was PBMCs. These receptors originate from a man in his forties in good health and CMV-seronegative.

This sequence joins TRBV29-1 and TRBJ2-5, with 9 bases matching TRBD1. With 4 bases clipped from V and 5 bases from J, the junction kept 8 bases outside the gene matches. Germline values: CDR1 SQVTM, CDR2 ANQGSEA. The CDR3 loop spans 14 amino acids. Written as DNA, the CDR3 is TGCAGCGTTGCAGGGACAGGGAAATGGGAGACCCAGTACTTC. Its translation: CSVAGTGKWETQYF. The full variable domain, its missing parts supplied by reference TRBV29-1 and TRBJ2-5, is SAVISQKPSRDICQRGTSLTIQCQVDSQVTMMFWYRQQPGQSLTLIATANQGSEATYESGFVIDKFPISRPNLTFSTLTVSNMSPEDSSIYLCSVAGTGKWETQYFGPGTRLLVL.

The J gene is TRBJ2-7, the V gene TRBV7-9, with a weak D call TRBD1 (6 bases). Germline V gene data show CDR1 as SEHNR and CDR2 as FQNEAQ (reference sequence). With 5 bases removed from V and 0 bases from J, the gap between germline ends came to 14 bases. The length of the CDR3 is 15 residues. CDR3 sequence reads: CASSRLDRSSYEQYF. Here the CDR3 DNA reads TGTGCCAGCAGCCGTCTAGACAGGAGCTCCTACGAGCAGTACTTC.

The CDR3 nucleotides are TGTGCCAGCAGCCTAACGGCTGGGGCCAACGTCCTGACTTTC. This translates into CASSLTAGANVLTF. V usage is TRBV7-9 and J usage is TRBJ2-6; D unclear. Germline-derived CDR1 and CDR2 are SEHNR and FQNEAQ (reference sequence). The length of the CDR3 is 14 residues. Trimming stripped 5 bases from V and 2 bases from J, with 7 bases between.

This chain links TRBV7-2 with TRBJ1-1, with unresolved D. Trimming removed 3 bases from V and 11 bases from J, with 10 bases in between. Germline CDR1 reads SGHTA; CDR2 reads FQGNSA. The CDR3 runs to 11 residues. The CDR3: CASSFESFAFF. As DNA, the CDR3 is TGTGCCAGCAGCTTTGAGAGTTTCGCTTTCTTT.

This clone was counted only a few times. J is TRBJ2-7 and V is TRBV29-1, with 9 bases fitting TRBD1. V gave up 5 bases and J gave up 2 bases; unmatched junction bases: 1. The CDR3 totals 12 residues. From germline, CDR1 is SQVTM and CDR2 ANQGSEA. CDR3 loop: CSVRQGAYEQYF. The CDR3 coding sequence is TGCAGCGTTCGACAGGGGGCCTACGAGCAGTACTTC.

This chain joins TRBV7-2 and TRBJ1-5; D is ambiguous. Germline V gives CDR1 SGHTA, CDR2 FQGNSA. The CDR3 spans 11 residues. V lost 1 base, J lost 9 bases, and 4 bases lay in between. Here the CDR3 reads CASSLDGPQHF. CDR3 coding DNA: TGTGCCAGCAGCTTAGACGGGCCCCAGCATTTT.

About this clone itself: The sample has other DNA sequences that encode this CDR3 too. This chain connects TRBV4-1 to TRBJ2-7; tentative D call: TRBD1 (6 bases). The length of the CDR3 is 15 residues. The ends were cut back, 3 bases at V and 2 bases at J, with 14 bases in the middle. Germline V gene data show CDR1 as MGHRA and CDR2 as YSYEKL. CDR3 coding DNA: TGCGCCAGCAGCCATCCCCCTGGACAGACCTACGAGCAGTACTTC. The encoded protein is CASSHPPGQTYEQYF.

V and J are TRBV6-5 and TRBJ2-1; 10 positions agree with TRBD2. Unmatched junction bases numbered 8, after V lost 5 bases and J lost 7 bases. The length of the CDR3 is 15 residues. CDR1 is MNHEY, CDR2 SVGAGI, per germline. CDR3 sequence (DNA): TGTGCCAGCAGTGTTGGCCTAGCGGGAGTGAATGAGCAGTTCTTC. Its protein is CASSVGLAGVNEQFF.

The J gene is TRBJ2-7, the V gene TRBV19; possibly TRBD1 for D (6 bases). Germline loops: CDR1 LNHDA, CDR2 SQIVND (reference sequence). Trimming pared 6 bases from V and 3 bases from J, leaving 12 bases between. The CDR3 runs 13 residues. The CDR3 loop reads CASRRQASYEQYF. The DNA for the CDR3 is TGTGCCAGTAGGAGACAGGCCAGCTACGAGCAGTACTTC.

The chain combines TRBV10-3 with TRBJ2-7, with unresolved D. The germline V gene encodes CDR1 ENHRY and CDR2 SYGVKD. Trimming removed 0 bases at V and 5 bases at J, with 5 bases between. CDR3 size: 12 residues. CDR3: CAISESSDEQYF. The DNA for the CDR3 is TGTGCCATCAGTGAGTCAAGCGACGAGCAGTACTTC.